The 17 T cell receptor beta chains in this list originate from one sample, sequenced in a study of response to subunit inactivated influenza vaccine. One entry per CDR3 protein results from TCRdb running MiXCR on the RT-PCR reads. Of 700,000 to 800,000 distinct CDR3 sequences listed, approximately 17% are singletons. The sequencing used PBMCs from blood, collected 5 to 6 days after vaccination. The receptor source for this set is a man aged 50-59 years who received an inactivated influenza vaccine.

This clonotype was counted ten times or more. V is TRBV7-9 and J is TRBJ2-7; D might be TRBD1 (5 bases). Germline lookup yields CDR1 SEHNR and CDR2 FQNEAQ (reference sequence). This CDR3 is built from 13 residues. Trimming removed 1 base at V and 3 bases at J, with 7 bases between. CDR3 sequence (DNA): TGTGCCAGCAGCTTAGACAGGAACTACGAGCAGTACTTC. This sequence encodes CASSLDRNYEQYF.

Concerning this clonotype: This may come from a read error, since a much larger clone is one base off. The V and J genes are TRBV10-3 and TRBJ2-3; tentatively, D is TRBD1 (5 bases). The V and J ends lost 6 bases and 6 bases respectively, with 16 bases between them. CDR3 length: 14 amino acids. Germline values: CDR1 ENHRY, CDR2 SYGVKD. The CDR3, as DNA: TGTGCCATCAGGATAGGGGCCTCATGGGATACGCAGTATTTT. Residues: CAIRIGASWDTQYF.

The V gene is TRBV15, the J gene TRBJ2-3; D is unclear. V was clipped by 3 bases and J by 2 bases, with 15 bases between them. Germline V gene lookup returns CDR1 LNHNV and CDR2 YYDKDF (reference sequence). The CDR3 runs to 16 residues. CDR3 sequence reads: CATSSPFGGATDTQYF. For the CDR3, the DNA is TGTGCCACCAGCAGTCCTTTCGGCGGAGCCACAGATACGCAGTATTTT.

The chain recombines TRBV7-9 with TRBJ1-2; D uncertain. Looked up from germline, CDR1 is SEHNR and CDR2 is FQNEAQ (reference sequence). This CDR3 has 13 amino acids. The V end lost 6 bases, the J end lost 7 bases, and 15 bases lay between the germline ends. The CDR3 loop is CASSAYGRRGYTF. The CDR3, as DNA: TGTGCCAGCAGTGCATACGGACGGCGTGGCTACACCTTC.

This rearrangement joins TRBV12-3 or TRBV12-4 to TRBJ2-2, with 12 bases identical to TRBD2. V gave up 6 bases and J gave up 4 bases; unmatched junction bases: 6. This CDR3 has 16 residues. The CDR3 DNA reads as TGTGCCAGCAGAAAGACTAGCGGGAGCTCCACCGGGGAGCTGTTTTTT. Translation gives CASRKTSGSSTGELFF.

The sample holds a few counts of this clonotype. This chain connects TRBV11-3 to TRBJ2-2; the match to TRBD1 covers 7 bases. Germline lookup yields CDR1 SGHNT and CDR2 YENEEA. Trimming cost V 1 base and J 3 bases; bases outside gene matches: 5. The CDR3 totals 16 residues. Here the CDR3 DNA reads TGTGCCAGCAGCTTAGGAGGGGGCTCGGACACCGGGGAGCTGTTTTTT. Its protein is CASSLGGGSDTGELFF.

This clonotype has a handful of counts. The rearrangement uses TRBV10-2 and TRBJ2-3; D might be TRBD1 (5 bases). Germline V CDR1 and CDR2: WSHSY, SAAADI. This CDR3 region has 14 residues. Trimming removed 3 bases at V and 2 bases at J, with 9 bases between. The CDR3 DNA reads TGCGCCAGCAGTGAAGGGGCCCTCACAGATACGCAGTATTTT. It codes for CASSEGALTDTQYF.

The chain couples TRBV7-2 to TRBJ2-7; 7 nucleotides align to TRBD1. Germline V gives CDR1 SGHTA, CDR2 FQGNSA. CDR3 length: 12 residues. V shed 5 bases, J shed 9 bases, and the junction held 7 bases outside the gene matches. The CDR3 sequence is CASSLDRNLQYF. The CDR3 DNA is TGTGCCAGCAGCCTGGACAGGAATCTGCAGTACTTC.

This clonotype was recorded a few times. The chain joins TRBV20-1 to TRBJ1-2; tentatively, D is TRBD1 (6 bases). The CDR3 extends over 11 amino acids. In germline, CDR1 is DFQATT, CDR2 SNEGSKA (reference sequence). V was pared by 4 bases and J by 6 bases, with 9 bases between. DNA for the CDR3: TGCAGTGCTACACACAGGGATGGCTACACCTTC. It yields the protein CSATHRDGYTF.

V usage is TRBV28 and J usage is TRBJ2-1, with 12 bases aligning to TRBD2. V was pared by 2 bases and J by 0 bases, with 5 bases of the junction left unmatched. The CDR3 length is 18 residues. Germline values: CDR1 MDHEN, CDR2 SYDVKM. The CDR3 DNA reads as TGTGCCAGCAGTTTACTAGCGGGAGGGAAAGGCTCCTACAATGAGCAGTTCTTC. It codes for CASSLLAGGKGSYNEQFF.

Many counts were recorded for this clonotype. The genes are TRBV12-3 or TRBV12-4 and TRBJ2-1; tentatively, D is TRBD2 (5 bases). Trimming stripped 5 bases from V and 7 bases from J, with 6 bases between. This CDR3 spans 11 amino acids. DNA of the CDR3: TGTGCCAGCAGTCGACTAAATGAGCAGTTCTTC. Translated: CASSRLNEQFF.

By share, this clonotype ranks as medium-sized. V is TRBV12-3 or TRBV12-4 and J is TRBJ2-3; perhaps D is TRBD1 or TRBD2 (5 bases each). The V gene lost 6 bases and the J gene lost 3 bases, with 19 bases spanning the gap. The CDR3 runs 16 residues. This CDR3 reads CASSPGLSVVTDTQYF. CDR3 in DNA: TGTGCCAGCAGCCCGGGGCTGAGCGTTGTGACAGATACGCAGTATTTT.

The chain links TRBV28 to TRBJ2-3; a weak D match, TRBD2 (5 bases). CDR3 size: 12 residues. Deletions cut 7 bases from V and 6 bases from J, with 11 bases between. Germline V gene sequence: CDR1 MDHEN, CDR2 SYDVKM. CDR3 coding DNA: TGTGCCAGCACCCTAGCCGGGGATACGCAGTATTTT. Its protein is CASTLAGDTQYF.

J is TRBJ2-2 and V is TRBV28, with 9 nucleotides matching TRBD2. CDR3 size: 15 residues. Germline CDR1 and CDR2: MDHEN and SYDVKM. V was clipped by 6 bases and J by 4 bases; unmatched bases: 6. The CDR3 nucleotides read TGTGCCAGCAGCCAGGCTAGCGGGGTCACCGGGGAGCTGTTTTTT. Encoded protein: CASSQASGVTGELFF.

The J gene is TRBJ2-5, the V gene TRBV2; either TRBD1 or TRBD2 may fit D (5 bases each). V was pared by 5 bases and J by 0 bases, with 10 bases between. Germline CDR1 SNHLY, CDR2 FYNNEI. This CDR3 is 14 amino acids long. CDR3 region: CASSWGSNQETQYF. The DNA of the CDR3 is TGTGCCAGCAGTTGGGGGAGCAACCAAGAGACCCAGTACTTC.

This clonotype was counted ten times or more. The chain has TRBV9 and TRBJ2-1; perhaps TRBD1 as D (5 bases). Looked up from germline, CDR1 is SGDLS and CDR2 is YYNGEE. The CDR3 has 15 amino acids. Trimming took 4 bases from V and 5 from J, leaving 16 bases between them. CDR3 amino acids: CASSTGQGPNNEQFF. The CDR3 DNA reads TGTGCCAGCAGCACCGGGCAGGGTCCTAACAATGAGCAGTTCTTC.

The chain is built from TRBV12-3 or TRBV12-4 and TRBJ2-5, with D possibly TRBD2 on 5 matching bases. Trimming pared 5 bases from V and 2 bases from J, leaving 18 bases between. The CDR3 runs 16 residues. CDR3 residues: CASSTGIRESQETQYF. For the CDR3, the DNA is TGTGCCAGCAGTACCGGGATAAGGGAATCGCAAGAGACCCAGTACTTC.